Detailed here is one TCR beta chain. There is no known antigen for this receptor. The sample holds no much larger clone one base away, and base qualities are not on file. Every donor in the study was a healthy Caucasian. The sample comes from a study of identical twins (TCRdb year 2016). Background on the whole study: To test whether fetal clonotypes persist, this study deep-sequenced TCR alpha and beta repertoires from monozygotic twins, from unrelated adults of various ages, and from cord blood. Replicate twin experiments were performed at different times using different library preparation protocols to rule out contamination.

The investigation overall reported the following: Compared with coincidental sharing between unrelated individuals, an excess of low generation-probability sequences was observed among out-of-frame TCR alpha sequences shared between twins. In beta out-of-frame sequences, excess twin sharing was weaker, because having fewer shared sequences lowered the signal-to-noise ratio. Out-of-frame TCR alpha sharing in monozygotic twins was systematically underestimated by recombination models, whereas sharing between unrelated individuals was in agreement with the recombination models. Abundant cord blood beta clonotypes carried fewer insertions; young adult naive repertoires showed a weaker similar trend, while memory repertoires showed none. Conclusions relied on cross-sectional statistical analysis, since the same donors could not be followed over many years. Invariant T cells such as MAIT and iNKT could partly confound zero-insertion analyses, though diverse VJ usage argued against this for most clonotypes.

The method behind the library was 5' RACE. Sequencer: Illumina HiSeq 2000. A universal primer binding site was added through template switching, and the final cDNA carried a unique molecular identifier so that TCR cDNA molecules could be counted accurately. Specific primers in the conserved constant-segment region were used to synthesize first-strand cDNA for TCR alpha and beta chains. Each cDNA library was double barcoded, with a SMART-Mk sample barcode plus Illumina barcodes, to control for contamination. TruSeq adapter sequences along with Illumina sample barcodes were introduced in two successive PCR steps. TCR alpha and beta cDNA libraries were sequenced on the Illumina HiSeq platform with custom primers. For the original study's pipeline: Unique molecular identifiers were extracted from raw reads with MiGEC, and CDR3 positions were determined with MiXCR. For each individual, recombination models were inferred using an EM algorithm with the repgenHMM and IGoR tools. The tcR package in R was used for shared clonotype analysis, with sharing normalized by the product of cloneset sizes. Out-of-frame nonproductive sequences were analyzed to study raw recombination free of thymic and clonal selection effects. TCRdb trimmed public reads at Q25 via fastp, called clones via MiXCR and kept in-frame beta chains. Each CDR3 protein appears once, grouped with its most common genes and DNA. The V and J calls were determined by TCRdb, not by the authors. This sample has about 1.7 million distinct CDR3 sequences in its table, and around 33% of those were observed once. The ten largest make up more than 0.25% of the sample.

The junction shows trimming of 1 base on V and 2 bases on J, plus 16 bases between the germline ends. CDR1 and CDR2 are read off the germline V gene as MGHDK and SYGVNS. There are 17 amino acids in the CDR3, from cysteine to phenylalanine inclusive. This entry keeps only the CDR3 DNA: 51 bases, framed from base 1. The sequence joins TRBV25-1 to TRBJ2-3, with a tentative D call of TRBD1 or TRBD2, each matching 5 bases. Material: cord blood. The receptor was isolated from a newborn girl in good health. The nucleotide sequence reads as follows: TGTGCCAGCAGTGAATTTATAACGGGGCAGATCACAGATACGCAGTATTTT. Translation gives CASSEFITGQITDTQYF.